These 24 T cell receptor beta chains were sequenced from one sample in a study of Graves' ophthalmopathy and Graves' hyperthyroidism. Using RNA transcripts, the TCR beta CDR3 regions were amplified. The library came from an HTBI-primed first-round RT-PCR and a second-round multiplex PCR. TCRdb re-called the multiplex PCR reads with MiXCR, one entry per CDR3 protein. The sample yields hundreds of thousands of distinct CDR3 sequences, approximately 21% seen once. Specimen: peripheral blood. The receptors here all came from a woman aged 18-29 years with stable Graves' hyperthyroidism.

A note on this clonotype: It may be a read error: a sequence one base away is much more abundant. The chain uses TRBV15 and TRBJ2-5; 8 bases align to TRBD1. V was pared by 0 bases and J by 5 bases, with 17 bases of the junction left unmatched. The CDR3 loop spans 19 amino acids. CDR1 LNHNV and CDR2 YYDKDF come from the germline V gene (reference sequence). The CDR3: CATSRDPGQGRGWLETQYF. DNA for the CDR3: TGTGCCACCAGCAGAGATCCCGGACAGGGTCGGGGATGGCTGGAGACCCAGTACTTC.

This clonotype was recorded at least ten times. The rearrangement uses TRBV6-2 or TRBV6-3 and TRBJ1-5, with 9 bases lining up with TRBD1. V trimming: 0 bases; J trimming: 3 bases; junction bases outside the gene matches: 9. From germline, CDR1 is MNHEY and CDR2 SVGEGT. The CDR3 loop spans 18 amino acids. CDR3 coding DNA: TGTGCCAGCAGTTACTCGATTGGACAGGGGATCGACAATCAGCCCCAGCATTTT. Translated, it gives CASSYSIGQGIDNQPQHF.

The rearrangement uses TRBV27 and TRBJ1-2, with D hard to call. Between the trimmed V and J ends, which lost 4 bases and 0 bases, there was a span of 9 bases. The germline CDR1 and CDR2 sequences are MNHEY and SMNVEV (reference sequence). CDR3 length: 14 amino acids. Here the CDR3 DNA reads TGTGCCAGCAGTTCAAGGGCCGCTAACTATGGCTACACCTTC. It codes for CASSSRAANYGYTF.

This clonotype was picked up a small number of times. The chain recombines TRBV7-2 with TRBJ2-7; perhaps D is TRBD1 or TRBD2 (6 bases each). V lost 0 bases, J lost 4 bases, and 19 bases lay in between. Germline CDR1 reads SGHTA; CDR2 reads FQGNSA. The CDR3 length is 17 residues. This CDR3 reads CASSLALNWGARYEQYF. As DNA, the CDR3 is TGTGCCAGCAGCTTAGCGCTAAATTGGGGGGCGCGATACGAGCAGTACTTC. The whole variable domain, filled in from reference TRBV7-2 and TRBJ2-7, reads GAGVSQSPSNKVTEKGKDVELRCDPISGHTALYWYRQSLGQGLEFLIYFQGNSAPDKSGLPSDRFSAERTGGSVSTLTIQRTQQEDSAVYLCASSLALNWGARYEQYFGPGTRLTVT.

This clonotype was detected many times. CDR3 nucleotide sequence: TGTGCCAGCAGTTTAACGGGGTCGATTTTAGGCTACACCTTC. This sequence encodes CASSLTGSILGYTF. J is TRBJ1-2 and V is TRBV27; the D is unclear. The CDR3 runs to 14 residues. Germline V gene sequence: CDR1 MNHEY, CDR2 SMNVEV (reference sequence). The V end was cut by 2 bases, the J end by 8 bases, with 15 bases between.

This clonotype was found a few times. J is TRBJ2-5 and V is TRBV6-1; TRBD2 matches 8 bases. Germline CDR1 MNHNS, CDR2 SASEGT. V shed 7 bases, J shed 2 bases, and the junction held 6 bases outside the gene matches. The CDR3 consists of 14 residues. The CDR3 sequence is CASNRLATQETQYF. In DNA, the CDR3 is TGTGCCAGCAATCGACTAGCGACACAAGAGACCCAGTACTTC.

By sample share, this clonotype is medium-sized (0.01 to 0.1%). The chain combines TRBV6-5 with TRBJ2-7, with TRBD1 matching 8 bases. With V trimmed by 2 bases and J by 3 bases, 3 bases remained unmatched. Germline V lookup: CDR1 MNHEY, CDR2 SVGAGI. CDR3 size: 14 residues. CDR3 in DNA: TGTGCCAGCAGTTACGGGACAGGCGACTACGAGCAGTACTTC. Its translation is CASSYGTGDYEQYF.

This CDR3 reads CASHADEQYF. CDR3 bases: TGTGCCAGCCACGCCGACGAGCAGTACTTC. This sequence joins TRBV2 and TRBJ2-7; D uncertain. Germline CDR1 SNHLY, CDR2 FYNNEI. V was cut by 8 bases and J by 5 bases, with 7 bases left in between. CDR3 size: 10 residues. The full variable domain, rest sourced from reference TRBV2 and TRBJ2-7, is EPEVTQTPSHQVTQMGQEVILRCVPISNHLYFYWYRQILGQKVEFLVSFYNNEISEKSEIFDDQFSVERPDGSNFTLKIRSTKLEDSAMYFCASHADEQYFGPGTRLTVT.

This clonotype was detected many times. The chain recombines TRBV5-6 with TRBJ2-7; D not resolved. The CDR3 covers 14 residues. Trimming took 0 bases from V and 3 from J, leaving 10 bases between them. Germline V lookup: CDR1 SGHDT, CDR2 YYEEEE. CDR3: CASSLGRRIYEQYF. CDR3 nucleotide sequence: TGTGCCAGCAGCTTGGGCAGGCGAATCTACGAGCAGTACTTC.

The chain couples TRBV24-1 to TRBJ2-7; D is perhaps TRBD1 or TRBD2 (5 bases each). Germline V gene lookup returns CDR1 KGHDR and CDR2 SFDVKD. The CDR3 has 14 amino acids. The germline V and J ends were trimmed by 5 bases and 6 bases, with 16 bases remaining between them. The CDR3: CATSGAGTIIEQYF. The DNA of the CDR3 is TGTGCCACCAGTGGGGCCGGGACCATAATCGAGCAGTACTTC.

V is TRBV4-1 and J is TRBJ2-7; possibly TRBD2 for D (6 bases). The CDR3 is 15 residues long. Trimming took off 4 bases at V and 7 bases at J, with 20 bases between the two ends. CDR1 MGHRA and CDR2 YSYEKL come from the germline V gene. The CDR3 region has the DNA TGCGCCAGCAGCCCCCTAGACCAGGGCAGCGGGGAGCAGTACTTC. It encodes CASSPLDQGSGEQYF.

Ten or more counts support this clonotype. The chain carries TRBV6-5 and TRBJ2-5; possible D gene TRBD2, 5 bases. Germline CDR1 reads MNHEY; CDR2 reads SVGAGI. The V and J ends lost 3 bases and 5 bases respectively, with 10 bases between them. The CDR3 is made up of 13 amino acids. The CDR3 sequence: CASSYSGVETQYF. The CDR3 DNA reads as TGTGCCAGCAGTTATTCCGGGGTGGAGACCCAGTACTTC.

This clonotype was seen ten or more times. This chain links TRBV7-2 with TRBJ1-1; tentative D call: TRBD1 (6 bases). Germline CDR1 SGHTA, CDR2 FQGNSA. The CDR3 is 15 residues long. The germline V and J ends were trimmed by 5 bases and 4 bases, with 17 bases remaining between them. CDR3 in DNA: TGTGCCAGCAGCCGGGAGGGGGGGGCGACCACTGAAGCTTTCTTT. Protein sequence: CASSREGGATTEAFF.

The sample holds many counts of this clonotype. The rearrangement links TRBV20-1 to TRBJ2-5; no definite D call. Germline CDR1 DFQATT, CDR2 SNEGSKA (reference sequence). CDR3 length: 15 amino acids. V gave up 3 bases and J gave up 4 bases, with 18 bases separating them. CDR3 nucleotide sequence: TGCAGTGCTAGTGTCGGCCTCAAAGCGTCAGAGACCCAGTACTTC. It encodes CSASVGLKASETQYF.

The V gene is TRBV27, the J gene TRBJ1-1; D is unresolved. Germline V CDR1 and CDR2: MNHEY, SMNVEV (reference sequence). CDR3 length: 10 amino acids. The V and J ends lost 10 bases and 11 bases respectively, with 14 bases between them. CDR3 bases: TGTGCCATCAATCCCTGTGATGCTTTCTTT. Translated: CAINPCDAFF.

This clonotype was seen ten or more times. In nucleotides, the CDR3 is TGTGCCAGTAGCGGACAACGGGACAGGGATAATTCACCCCTCCACTTT. It specifies CASSGQRDRDNSPLHF. The chain joins TRBV6-1 to TRBJ1-6, with 9 bases identical to TRBD1. Looked up from germline, CDR1 is MNHNS and CDR2 is SASEGT. The CDR3 is made up of 16 amino acids. Trimming at V came to 9 bases and at J to 5 bases, leaving 11 bases not matched to a gene.

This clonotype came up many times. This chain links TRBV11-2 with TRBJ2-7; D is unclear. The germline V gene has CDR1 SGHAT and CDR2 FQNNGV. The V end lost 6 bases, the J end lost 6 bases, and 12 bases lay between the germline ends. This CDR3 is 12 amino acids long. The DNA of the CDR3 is TGTGCCAGCAGATGGGCGTTATCCGAGCAGTACTTC. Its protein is CASRWALSEQYF. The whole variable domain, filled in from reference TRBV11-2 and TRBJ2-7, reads EAGVAQSPRYKIIEKRQSVAFWCNPISGHATLYWYQQILGQGPKLLIQFQNNGVVDDSQLPKDRFSAERLKGVDSTLKIQPAKLEDSAVYLCASRWALSEQYFGPGTRLTVT.

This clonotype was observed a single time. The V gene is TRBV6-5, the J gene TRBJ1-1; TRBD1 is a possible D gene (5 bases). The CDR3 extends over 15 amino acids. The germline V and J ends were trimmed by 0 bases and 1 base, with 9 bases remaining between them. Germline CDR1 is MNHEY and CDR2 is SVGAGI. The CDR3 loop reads CASSYSTVQNTEAFF. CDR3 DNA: TGTGCCAGCAGTTACTCGACAGTGCAGAACACTGAAGCTTTCTTT.

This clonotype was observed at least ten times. The CDR3: CASQGQTNTEAFF. CDR3 nucleotides: TGTGCCAGCCAGGGACAGACGAACACTGAAGCTTTCTTT. The chain couples TRBV28 to TRBJ1-1; 7 bases align to TRBD1. Germline V lookup: CDR1 MDHEN, CDR2 SYDVKM. Trimming at V came to 8 bases and at J to 1 base, leaving 4 bases not matched to a gene. The CDR3 length is 13 residues.

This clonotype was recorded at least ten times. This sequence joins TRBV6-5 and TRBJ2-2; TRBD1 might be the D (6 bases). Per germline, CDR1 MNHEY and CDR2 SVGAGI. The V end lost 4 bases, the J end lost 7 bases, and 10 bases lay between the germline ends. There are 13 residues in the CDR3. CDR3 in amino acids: CASSLGTFGELFF. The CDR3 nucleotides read TGTGCCAGCAGTTTGGGGACATTCGGGGAGCTGTTTTTT.

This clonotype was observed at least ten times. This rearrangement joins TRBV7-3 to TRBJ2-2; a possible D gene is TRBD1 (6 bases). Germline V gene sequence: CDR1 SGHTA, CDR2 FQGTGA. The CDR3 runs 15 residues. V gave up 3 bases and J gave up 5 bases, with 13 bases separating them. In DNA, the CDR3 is TGTGCCAGCAGCTTTGAGGCAGGGGTGACCGGGGAGCTGTTTTTT. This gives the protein CASSFEAGVTGELFF.

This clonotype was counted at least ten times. Here the CDR3 DNA reads TGTGCCAGCAGCAAAGCCGGGACAGGGCCCGGCTACACCTTC. Translating gives CASSKAGTGPGYTF. This chain connects TRBV11-2 to TRBJ1-2; TRBD1 aligns across 9 bases. The length of the CDR3 is 14 residues. V lost 5 bases and J lost 8; bases outside the gene matches: 9. From germline, CDR1 is SGHAT and CDR2 FQNNGV. Based on the CDR3 plus reference TRBV11-2 and TRBJ1-2, the full variable domain is EAGVAQSPRYKIIEKRQSVAFWCNPISGHATLYWYQQILGQGPKLLIQFQNNGVVDDSQLPKDRFSAERLKGVDSTLKIQPAKLEDSAVYLCASSKAGTGPGYTFGSGTRLTVV.

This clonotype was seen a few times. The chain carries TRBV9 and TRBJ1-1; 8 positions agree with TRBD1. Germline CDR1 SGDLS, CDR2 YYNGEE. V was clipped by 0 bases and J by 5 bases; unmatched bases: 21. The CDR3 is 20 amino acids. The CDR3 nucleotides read TGTGCCAGCAGCGTAGACCCAAACGAGGACAGGGCGCGATTGGGAACTGAAGCTTTCTTT. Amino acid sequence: CASSVDPNEDRARLGTEAFF.

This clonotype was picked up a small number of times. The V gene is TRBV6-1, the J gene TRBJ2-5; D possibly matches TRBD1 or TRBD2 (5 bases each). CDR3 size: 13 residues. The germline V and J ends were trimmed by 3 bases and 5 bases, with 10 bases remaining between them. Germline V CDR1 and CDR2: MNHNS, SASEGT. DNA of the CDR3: TGTGCCAGCAGTGACCAGGGAGTGGAGACCCAGTACTTC. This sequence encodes CASSDQGVETQYF.